The clone carrying this TCR beta chain was picked up many times. Its antigen is still unknown. CDR3 length: 14 residues. Germline-derived CDR1 and CDR2 are MNHEY and SMNVEV (reference sequence). Trimming left V 2 bases short and J 0 bases short, with 5 bases between. This sample was taken from a study of T-cell reconstitution after alpha-beta-depleted transplantation in children. The study, taken as a whole, reports: In patients about two months after transplant, alpha-beta T cells reportedly arose from several hundred expanded graft clones. Newly generated T cells supplied most T-cell counts and diversity one year post-transplant. The study traced high day-60 TCRbeta diversity in some patients to surviving recipient T cells and thymic progenitors.

This sample's TCRbeta library carried unique molecular identifier barcodes. TCRdb independently ran MiXCR on the PCR reads; one entry per CDR3 protein. This sample carries 100,000 to 130,000 distinct CDR3 sequences, about 6.4% of them seen once, and the ten largest clones take 20% to 25%. The material sequenced was PBMCs, mostly from graft donor cells, taken 360 days after TCRalphabeta/CD19-depleted stem cell transplant. V is TRBV27 and J is TRBJ1-5, with unresolved D. This TCR was sampled from a male patient aged 2 to 10 who had a stem cell transplant for acute lymphoblastic leukemia, so the T cells may come from the graft donor. The CDR3 coding sequence is TGTGCCAGCAGTTTAGCAGGTAGCAATCAGCCCCAGCATTTT. Protein product: CASSLAGSNQPQHF.